A single sample gave rise to the 19 T cell receptor beta chains below, sequenced in a study of response to subunit inactivated influenza vaccine. TCRdb re-called the RT-PCR reads through MiXCR, storing one row per CDR3 protein. The data contain a few hundred thousand distinct CDR3 sequences, less than 15% of them singletons. This specimen consisted of PBMCs from blood, obtained about 11 days after vaccination. These receptors originate from a man aged 45 to 65 who received an inactivated influenza vaccine.

This clonotype was counted many times. The chain uses TRBV2 and TRBJ2-3, with D possibly being TRBD1 (5 bases). CDR3 size: 15 residues. Germline lookup yields CDR1 SNHLY and CDR2 FYNNEI. V was cut by 4 bases and J by 1 base, with 12 bases left in between. Here the CDR3 reads CASSGWVGGTDTQYF. CDR3 nucleotides: TGTGCCAGCAGTGGGTGGGTAGGGGGCACAGATACGCAGTATTTT.

This clonotype was seen a handful of times. The CDR3 region is CASSSPGGGQNEQYF. For the CDR3, the DNA is TGTGCCAGCAGCTCCCCCGGGGGAGGTCAAAACGAGCAGTACTTC. The rearrangement joins TRBV7-9 to TRBJ2-7; TRBD2 might be the D (6 bases). Germline V gives CDR1 SEHNR, CDR2 FQNEAQ (reference sequence). Trimming stripped 4 bases from V and 5 bases from J, with 18 bases between. This CDR3 is built from 15 residues.

This clonotype was recorded a few times. This chain links TRBV2 with TRBJ1-5; TRBD1 matches 9 bases. Germline CDR1 and CDR2: SNHLY and FYNNEI. This CDR3 spans 13 amino acids. V shed 6 bases, J shed 10 bases, and the junction held 7 bases outside the gene matches. Here the CDR3 reads CASSPGTGSPQHF. DNA of the CDR3: TGTGCCAGCAGCCCCGGGACAGGGAGCCCCCAGCATTTT.

The chain carries TRBV12-3 or TRBV12-4 and TRBJ2-1, with 8 bases identical to TRBD2. V shed 6 bases, J shed 6 bases, and the junction held 7 bases outside the gene matches. The CDR3 extends over 14 amino acids. Written as DNA, the CDR3 is TGTGCCAGCAGCGCGCTACTAGCGGCCAATGAGCAGTTCTTC. This gives the protein CASSALLAANEQFF.

Ten or more counts support this clonotype. V is TRBV7-2 and J is TRBJ2-3; 7 bases line up with TRBD2. CDR3 length equals 16 residues. The V and J ends lost 2 bases and 0 bases, in that order; junction bases with no gene match: 5. Per the germline V gene, CDR1 is SGHTA and CDR2 is FQGNSA. The CDR3 is CASSLMLAASTDTQYF. In DNA form, the CDR3 reads TGTGCCAGCAGCTTAATGCTAGCGGCTAGCACAGATACGCAGTATTTT.

This clonotype was found a few times. The V gene is TRBV20-1, the J gene TRBJ2-7, with 11 bases identical to TRBD1. The germline gives CDR1 DFQATT, CDR2 SNEGSKA (reference sequence). The V gene end was trimmed by 2 bases and the J gene end by 4 bases; junction bases not matched to a gene: 13. The CDR3 consists of 17 residues. In nucleotides, the CDR3 is TGCAGTGCTAGATCCGGGACAGGGGGAAAGGGGAGTTACGAGCAGTACTTC. Encoded protein: CSARSGTGGKGSYEQYF.

In this sample, this clonotype turned up a few times. The chain is built from TRBV6-2 or TRBV6-3 and TRBJ2-7; D is unclear. V dropped 4 bases and J dropped 4 bases, with 5 bases sitting between them. This CDR3 region has 11 residues. The germline gives CDR1 MNHEY, CDR2 SVGEGT. The DNA for the CDR3 is TGTGCCAGCAGTTGGGAATACGAGCAGTACTTC. It yields the protein CASSWEYEQYF.

The chain employs TRBV2 and TRBJ2-6; unclear D gene. The germline CDR1 and CDR2 sequences are SNHLY and FYNNEI. The CDR3 is 15 amino acids. V dropped 4 bases and J dropped 10 bases, with 17 bases sitting between them. CDR3 sequence (DNA): TGTGCCAGCAGTGGCCAGGTGACTTCTCTGAACGTCCTGACTTTC. Protein: CASSGQVTSLNVLTF.

This clonotype was observed a few times. The chain carries TRBV5-6 and TRBJ2-3; the D gene is possibly TRBD1 (6 bases). The CDR3 totals 16 residues. The germline V gene encodes CDR1 SGHDT and CDR2 YYEEEE. The V and J ends lost 4 bases and 3 bases respectively, with 18 bases between them. CDR3 protein: CASSPPQGRRTDTQYF. In nucleotides, the CDR3 is TGTGCCAGCAGCCCTCCACAGGGAAGACGAACAGATACGCAGTATTTT.

V is TRBV6-5 and J is TRBJ1-2; D unresolved. The CDR3 is 17 amino acids. The germline V gene has CDR1 MNHEY and CDR2 SVGAGI. Trimming pared 4 bases from V and 2 bases from J, leaving 20 bases between. The CDR3 nucleotides read TGTGCCAGCAGTTCCTCCCGGGGATTCGGCGGGAACTATGGCTACACCTTC. Translation gives CASSSSRGFGGNYGYTF.

This clonotype came up a few times. The CDR3 region has the DNA TGTGCCAGCAGCCCCCGGACATTTCTTAATGAGCAGTTCTTC. Protein sequence: CASSPRTFLNEQFF. The chain combines TRBV2 with TRBJ2-1; D is perhaps TRBD1 (5 bases). CDR1 SNHLY and CDR2 FYNNEI come from the germline V gene. CDR3 length: 14 residues. Deletions cut 6 bases from V and 7 bases from J, with 16 bases between. Supplemented by reference TRBV2 and TRBJ2-1, the full variable domain reads EPEVTQTPSHQVTQMGQEVILRCVPISNHLYFYWYRQILGQKVEFLVSFYNNEISEKSEIFDDQFSVERPDGSNFTLKIRSTKLEDSAMYFCASSPRTFLNEQFFGPGTRLTVL.

This clonotype was observed a handful of times. This chain connects TRBV28 to TRBJ1-6; D unresolved. V lost 7 bases, J lost 4 bases, and 5 bases lay in between. Germline CDR1 is MDHEN and CDR2 is SYDVKM. This CDR3 has 12 residues. Here the CDR3 reads CASTTYNSPLHF. CDR3 DNA sequence: TGTGCCAGCACCACGTATAATTCACCCCTCCACTTT. Filled out from reference TRBV28 and TRBJ1-6, the complete variable domain reads DVKVTQSSRYLVKRTGEKVFLECVQDMDHENMFWYRQDPGLGLRLIYFSYDVKMKEKGDIPEGYSVSREKKERFSLILESASTNQTSMYLCASTTYNSPLHFGNGTRLTVT.

In its sample, this clonotype was seen a few times. The gene calls are TRBV6-2 or TRBV6-3 and TRBJ2-1, with 9 bases fitting TRBD2. The CDR3 runs to 14 residues. Trimming took 7 bases from V and 7 from J; bases not matched to a gene: 8. CDR1 and CDR2 (germline): MNHEY, SVGEGT. DNA for the CDR3: TGTGCCAGCACCACGGGACTAGCCGGAAATGAGCAGTTCTTC. This encodes CASTTGLAGNEQFF.

In this sample, this clonotype turned up many times. This CDR3 reads CSAGDRGLVETQYF. CDR3 coding DNA: TGCAGTGCTGGGGACAGGGGGCTGGTAGAGACCCAGTACTTC. This chain joins TRBV20-1 and TRBJ2-5; TRBD1 agrees at 12 bases. V lost 5 bases and J lost 4; bases outside the gene matches: 5. Germline-derived CDR1 and CDR2 are DFQATT and SNEGSKA (reference sequence). This CDR3 has 14 residues.

This clonotype has a handful of counts. This sequence joins TRBV12-3 or TRBV12-4 and TRBJ1-2; possibly TRBD1 for D (5 bases). The CDR3 covers 13 residues. V was cut by 2 bases and J by 8 bases, with 12 bases left in between. The CDR3 DNA reads as TGTGCCAGCAGTTTATCAGCAGGGAAGGGCTACACCTTC. Translating gives CASSLSAGKGYTF.

This clonotype was counted only a few times. The rearrangement links TRBV6-2 or TRBV6-3 to TRBJ1-5; unclear D gene. The CDR3 runs to 14 residues. Trimming took 2 bases from V and 0 from J, leaving 5 bases between them. CDR1 MNHEY and CDR2 SVGEGT come from the germline V gene. The CDR3 sequence: CASSYITSNQPQHF. The CDR3 DNA follows: TGTGCCAGCAGTTACATCACTAGCAATCAGCCCCAGCATTTT.

The rearrangement joins TRBV5-6 to TRBJ2-3; no firm D call. This CDR3 has 14 amino acids. CDR1 and CDR2 from the germline V gene are SGHDT and YYEEEE. V lost 2 bases, J lost 3 bases, and 10 bases lay in between. The CDR3 sequence: CASSFSYATDTQYF. CDR3 coding DNA: TGTGCCAGCAGCTTCAGTTATGCAACAGATACGCAGTATTTT.

This clonotype has just a few counts. The chain uses TRBV20-1 and TRBJ2-3, with no clear D. The CDR3 runs 13 residues. The ends were cut back, 0 bases at V and 1 base at J, with 5 bases in the middle. Per germline, CDR1 DFQATT and CDR2 SNEGSKA (reference sequence). In nucleotides, the CDR3 is TGCAGTGCTAGAGATATCCGCACAGATACGCAGTATTTT. Translated, it gives CSARDIRTDTQYF.

There are a few counts of this clonotype. The chain joins TRBV5-1 to TRBJ2-7; D is ambiguous. Germline CDR1 reads SGHRS; CDR2 reads YFSETQ. CDR3 size: 13 residues. V was trimmed by 0 bases and J by 2 bases, leaving 6 bases between them. This CDR3 is CASSLAFTYEQYF. The CDR3 DNA reads TGCGCCAGCAGCTTGGCCTTCACCTACGAGCAGTACTTC.